The T cell receptor (beta chain) under discussion was sequenced for a study of blood T cell repertoires in COVID-19. The data were produced by immunoSEQ multiplex PCR, yet TCRdb's version contains in-frame clones alone and is incomplete. Altogether about 240,000 clones are present, approximately 86% being singletons, with the ten largest covering around 2.6%. The germline gives CDR1 SNHLY, CDR2 FYNNEI. V lost 5 bases and J 7 bases, leaving 14 bases between the germline ends. This CDR3 has 13 amino acids. Sequenced material: PBMCs or T cells enriched from blood (not recorded which). The origin of this receptor is a woman younger than 45 with acute COVID-19. The chain recombines TRBV2 with TRBJ1-2; tentatively, D is TRBD1 (6 bases). CDR3 nucleotides: TGTGCCAGCAGTCCCACAGGGATGCTTGGCTACACCTTC. It yields the protein CASSPTGMLGYTF.